The 28 T cell receptor beta chains given below trace back to one sample, sequenced in a study of identical twins. TCRdb independently ran MiXCR on the 5' RACE reads; one entry per CDR3 protein. The sample has about 250,000 distinct CDR3 sequences; approximately 6.8% are singletons. The data also belong to a second study, concerning yellow fever vaccine responses in identical twins.

Sequenced sample: CD8+ T cells sorted from blood. The receptor set was obtained from a woman under 30 in good health.

A few counts support this clonotype. This rearrangement joins TRBV12-3 or TRBV12-4 to TRBJ2-1; 9 nucleotides line up with TRBD2. The ends lost 6 bases at V and 4 bases at J; junction bases unmatched: 7. The CDR3 spans 15 residues. In DNA, the CDR3 is TGTGCCAGCAGCCCGACTAGCGGTATATACAATGAGCAGTTCTTC. As protein: CASSPTSGIYNEQFF.

This clonotype was detected ten times or more. The chain employs TRBV28 and TRBJ2-7; TRBD2 aligns across 9 bases. Germline V gives CDR1 MDHEN, CDR2 SYDVKM. This CDR3 has 19 residues. V lost 4 bases, J lost 4 bases, and 20 bases stayed unmatched. CDR3 in amino acids: CASSSPPSSGGNSIYEQYV. The CDR3 coding sequence is TGTGCCAGCAGTTCTCCCCCTTCAAGCGGGGGGAATAGTATATACGAGCAGTACGTC.

This clonotype was detected ten times or more. This rearrangement joins TRBV7-8 to TRBJ2-2, with D perhaps given as TRBD1 or TRBD2 (5 bases each). The CDR3 runs 16 residues. V lost 2 bases and J 9 bases, leaving 19 bases between the germline ends. The V gene's germline CDR1 is SGHVS and CDR2 FQNEAQ. The chain's CDR3 is CASSLSRDGPSRELFF. Here the CDR3 DNA reads TGTGCCAGCAGCTTATCCCGGGACGGACCTTCGAGGGAGCTGTTTTTT.

There are a few counts of this clonotype. This chain links TRBV20-1 with TRBJ2-7; 11 nucleotides agree with TRBD1. CDR1 is DFQATT and CDR2 is SNEGSKA in the germline V gene (reference sequence). V lost 4 bases and J lost 3; bases outside the gene matches: 2. CDR3 size: 13 residues. The chain's CDR3 is CSATGTGGYEQYV. The CDR3 DNA is TGCAGTGCTACAGGGACAGGGGGCTACGAGCAGTACGTC.

This clonotype was counted between two and nine times. The gene calls are TRBV19 and TRBJ2-7; D gene uncertain. The V end was cut by 6 bases, the J end by 1 base, with 10 bases between. The germline V gene has CDR1 LNHDA and CDR2 SQIVND (reference sequence). The CDR3 extends over 13 amino acids. The CDR3 DNA reads TGTGCCAGTAGAGACCCTACATCCTACGAGCAGTACTTC. The encoded protein is CASRDPTSYEQYF.

The rearrangement uses TRBV12-3 or TRBV12-4 and TRBJ1-1; D might be TRBD1 (5 bases). V was shortened by 2 bases and J by 1 base, with 17 bases between the two germline ends. The CDR3 extends over 17 amino acids. The CDR3 DNA reads as TGTGCCAGCAGTTTACCGAACCAGCGTGGGGGGAACACTGAAGCTTTCTTT. Translated: CASSLPNQRGGNTEAFF.

The chain employs TRBV11-2 and TRBJ2-3; 10 positions agree with TRBD1. CDR1 SGHAT and CDR2 FQNNGV come from the germline V gene. The CDR3 contains 17 residues. V was clipped by 6 bases and J by 6 bases; unmatched bases: 15. The CDR3 region has the DNA TGTGCCAGCAGATGCGGGCGGGGACAGGGGCCCGTTGATACGCAGTATTTT. Translated, it gives CASRCGRGQGPVDTQYF.

This clonotype was seen more than once but under ten times. The genes are TRBV24-1 and TRBJ2-7; no clear D. V was shortened by 3 bases and J by 2 bases, with 1 base between the two germline ends. CDR1 is KGHDR and CDR2 is SFDVKD in the germline V gene. CDR3 length equals 11 residues. The CDR3 DNA sequence: TGTGCCACCAGTGATACCTACGAGCAGTACTTC. Translation gives CATSDTYEQYF.

The rearrangement joins TRBV20-1 to TRBJ2-1, with 10 bases aligning to TRBD2. CDR3 length: 19 amino acids. J lost 1 base, V lost 6 bases, and 18 bases had no gene match. CDR1 DFQATT and CDR2 SNEGSKA come from the germline V gene (reference sequence). CDR3 in DNA: TGCAGTGCCCCCCGCGGAGCGGGGGGGCCGTTTAGTTCCTACAATGAGCAGTTCTTC. This translates into CSAPRGAGGPFSSYNEQFF.

This clonotype occurred many times. The V gene is TRBV5-1, the J gene TRBJ2-1; 12 bases agree with TRBD2. V shed 5 bases and J 4 bases; nucleotides not matched to a gene: 1. The CDR3 totals 14 residues. Germline V gene lookup returns CDR1 SGHRS and CDR2 YFSETQ. CDR3 loop: CASRTSGGYNEQFF. CDR3 DNA sequence: TGCGCCAGCAGGACTAGCGGGGGATACAATGAGCAGTTCTTC.

This clonotype showed up just a few times. The chain couples TRBV7-2 to TRBJ2-1; a weak D match, TRBD2 (5 bases). The germline gives CDR1 SGHTA, CDR2 FQGNSA. The CDR3 loop spans 15 amino acids. V was pared by 1 base and J by 4 bases, with 11 bases between. Here the CDR3 DNA reads TGTGCCAGCAGCTTAGGGACTTGGGGTTACAATGAGCAGTTCTTC. This translates into CASSLGTWGYNEQFF. Filled out from reference TRBV7-2 and TRBJ2-1, the complete variable domain reads GAGVSQSPSNKVTEKGKDVELRCDPISGHTALYWYRQSLGQGLEFLIYFQGNSAPDKSGLPSDRFSAERTGGSVSTLTIQRTQQEDSAVYLCASSLGTWGYNEQFFGPGTRLTVL.

The chain joins TRBV3-1 to TRBJ2-1, with TRBD2 identical over 9 bases. Germline CDR1 and CDR2: LGHDT and YNNKEL (reference sequence). This CDR3 is built from 16 residues. V shed 4 bases and J 7 bases; nucleotides not matched to a gene: 11. The CDR3 sequence: CASSPIAGVAANEQFF. The CDR3 DNA reads TGTGCCAGCAGCCCCATAGCGGGGGTGGCCGCAAATGAGCAGTTCTTC.

The V call is TRBV20-1, the J call TRBJ2-5, with 8 positions matching TRBD1. CDR3 size: 17 residues. Germline CDR1 and CDR2: DFQATT and SNEGSKA (reference sequence). Trimming removed 4 bases from V and 1 base from J; junction bases left unmatched: 14. CDR3 coding DNA: TGCAGTGCTACCAAAGAAGACAGGGGCGGCCCCCAAGAGACCCAGTACTTC. Encoded protein: CSATKEDRGGPQETQYF.

This clonotype was recorded at least ten times. The V and J genes are TRBV28 and TRBJ2-2; TRBD1 aligns across 8 bases. There are 14 residues in the CDR3. With V trimmed by 4 bases and J by 5 bases, 3 bases remained unmatched. Germline values: CDR1 MDHEN, CDR2 SYDVKM. DNA of the CDR3: TGTGCCAGCAGTTGGCAGGGGGCGACCGGGGAGCTGTTTTTT. Encoded protein: CASSWQGATGELFF.

There are a few counts of this clonotype. This rearrangement joins TRBV4-1 to TRBJ2-7; either TRBD1 or TRBD2 may fit D (5 bases each). Per the germline V gene, CDR1 is MGHRA and CDR2 is YSYEKL. CDR3 length: 17 residues. V dropped 1 base and J dropped 1 base, with 17 bases sitting between them. CDR3 region: CASSQVAGTDGSYEQYV. CDR3 DNA sequence: TGCGCCAGCAGCCAAGTCGCAGGGACGGATGGATCCTACGAGCAGTACGTC.

This clonotype was counted at least ten times. The genes are TRBV28 and TRBJ2-3; TRBD1 is a possible D gene (5 bases). Germline CDR1 and CDR2: MDHEN and SYDVKM. The CDR3 contains 13 residues. The DNA of the CDR3 is TGTGCTAGCCAGGGTACTAGCACAGATACGCAGTATTTT. It yields the protein CASQGTSTDTQYF.

This clonotype was seen a handful of times. This chain connects TRBV11-2 to TRBJ1-2; 7 bases fit TRBD1. V shed 2 bases and J 5 bases; nucleotides not matched to a gene: 5. Germline V gene lookup returns CDR1 SGHAT and CDR2 FQNNGV. This CDR3 contains 14 residues. This chain's CDR3 is CASSLPGQQYGYTF. The CDR3, as DNA: TGTGCCAGCAGCTTACCGGGACAGCAATATGGCTACACCTTC.

This clonotype was picked up many times. J is TRBJ2-5 and V is TRBV11-2; TRBD2 might be the D (5 bases). CDR3 length: 12 amino acids. Germline CDR1 reads SGHAT; CDR2 reads FQNNGV. The germline V and J ends were trimmed by 5 bases and 5 bases, with 9 bases remaining between them. The CDR3 DNA follows: TGTGCCAGCAGCCCAACGGGGGAGACCCAGTACTTC. Translating it yields CASSPTGETQYF.

The chain recombines TRBV12-3 or TRBV12-4 with TRBJ1-3; no firm D call. Deletions cut 8 bases from V and 0 bases from J, with 14 bases between. The CDR3 consists of 15 residues. The CDR3 nucleotides read TGTGCCAGCTTAGCCCCGGGCAGCTCTGGAAACACCATATATTTT. This translates into CASLAPGSSGNTIYF.

This clonotype has a count of ten or more. This chain uses TRBV24-1 with TRBJ2-7, with D perhaps TRBD1 (6 bases). Germline CDR1 and CDR2: KGHDR and SFDVKD. V was trimmed by 4 bases and J by 0 bases, leaving 12 bases between them. The CDR3 spans 15 residues. CDR3 loop: CATSDRTESSYEQYF. The DNA for the CDR3 is TGTGCCACCAGTGACAGGACAGAGAGCTCCTACGAGCAGTACTTC.

Many counts were recorded for this clonotype. The chain recombines TRBV2 with TRBJ1-5; D is ambiguous. Germline V gene sequence: CDR1 SNHLY, CDR2 FYNNEI. This CDR3 has 12 amino acids. The V end lost 3 bases, the J end lost 7 bases, and 7 bases lay between the germline ends. The DNA of the CDR3 is TGTGCCAGCAGTGACTGGGGACAGCCCCAGCATTTT. It codes for CASSDWGQPQHF. Complete variable domain (other parts from reference TRBV2 and TRBJ1-5): EPEVTQTPSHQVTQMGQEVILRCVPISNHLYFYWYRQILGQKVEFLVSFYNNEISEKSEIFDDQFSVERPDGSNFTLKIRSTKLEDSAMYFCASSDWGQPQHFGDGTRLSIL.

The rearrangement joins TRBV6-1 to TRBJ1-6; D gene unclear. Per the germline V gene, CDR1 is MNHNS and CDR2 is SASEGT. Trimming cost V 0 bases and J 10 bases, with 4 bases left between them. The CDR3 contains 12 residues. CDR3 loop: CASSEAGSPLHF. CDR3 bases: TGTGCCAGCAGTGAAGCGGGGTCACCCCTCCACTTT.

This clonotype showed up just a few times. This chain links TRBV28 with TRBJ1-5; D unclear. In germline, CDR1 is MDHEN, CDR2 SYDVKM. V was pared by 3 bases and J by 4 bases, with 10 bases between. This CDR3 is 14 amino acids long. CDR3 residues: CASSFEPLNQPQHF. CDR3 nucleotides: TGTGCCAGCAGTTTTGAACCCCTTAATCAGCCCCAGCATTTT.

This clonotype was picked up many times. The rearrangement uses TRBV5-1 and TRBJ1-2, with TRBD1 identical over 7 bases. CDR3 length equals 13 residues. Germline-derived CDR1 and CDR2 are SGHRS and YFSETQ. The trim removed 4 bases at V and 7 bases at J, leaving 7 bases unmatched. The DNA for the CDR3 is TGCGCCAGCAGCACCGACAGGGTATCTGGCTACACCTTC. Encoded protein: CASSTDRVSGYTF.

In this sample, this clonotype turned up a few times. The V and J genes are TRBV12-3 or TRBV12-4 and TRBJ2-5; 7 positions match TRBD1. CDR3 length: 14 amino acids. The V segment lost 6 bases and the J segment 5 bases; nucleotides outside the gene matches: 9. CDR3 coding DNA: TGTGCCAGCAGGCCCACAGGGGTTGGCGAGACCCAGTACTTC. Translating it yields CASRPTGVGETQYF.

This clonotype was observed a handful of times. The rearrangement joins TRBV5-1 to TRBJ2-1; the D is unclear. CDR3 length: 14 amino acids. Germline assignment: CDR1 SGHRS and CDR2 YFSETQ. Trimming pared 1 base from V and 6 bases from J, leaving 11 bases between. The CDR3 DNA sequence: TGCGCCAGCAGCTTGACTGAAGCCTCCAATGAGCAGTTCTTC. Amino acid sequence: CASSLTEASNEQFF.

Note on this clonotype: The CDR3 carries no conserved terminal phenylalanine or tryptophan, so it likely arises from a read error. This chain links TRBV7-8 with TRBJ1-5; possibly TRBD1 for D (5 bases). Germline V gene lookup returns CDR1 SGHVS and CDR2 FQNEAQ. V lost 4 bases to trimming and J lost 2 bases, with 18 bases between them. The CDR3 length is 17 residues. CDR3 residues: CASSSEGWSSGNQPQHS. The CDR3, as DNA: TGTGCCAGCAGCTCTGAGGGGTGGTCCTCGGGCAATCAGCCCCAGCATTCT.

The rearrangement links TRBV12-3 or TRBV12-4 to TRBJ2-7; 7 nucleotides line up with TRBD1. This CDR3 region has 12 residues. Trimming removed 7 bases from V and 5 bases from J; junction bases left unmatched: 5. CDR3 DNA sequence: TGTGCCAGCATGGACAGGTGGAACGAGCAGTACTTC. Its translation is CASMDRWNEQYF.